The 16 T cell receptor beta chains in this list originate from one sample, sequenced in a study of blood T cell repertoires in COVID-19. TCRdb keeps only in-frame clones here, not all; method: immunoSEQ multiplex PCR. This table holds 20,000 to 25,000 clones, approximately 80% found once. Sequenced input: peripheral blood. Receptor source: a man between 70 and 80 years old with acute or convalescent COVID-19.

The chain recombines TRBV30 with TRBJ2-3; 9 bases are a match to TRBD2. Germline loops: CDR1 GTSNPN, CDR2 SVGIG (reference sequence). V dropped 1 base and J dropped 4; count of bases not matched to a gene: 6. This CDR3 comprises 15 residues. The CDR3 reads CAWSEIAGAADTQYF. The DNA for the CDR3 is TGTGCCTGGAGTGAAATAGCGGGAGCGGCAGATACGCAGTATTTT.

The CDR3 region has the DNA TGTGCCAGCAGGATGGCGGTGGCAGATACGCAGTATTTT. This translates into CASRMAVADTQYF. V and J are TRBV12-3 or TRBV12-4 and TRBJ2-3; no definite D call. V was pared by 6 bases and J by 4 bases, with 11 bases between. This CDR3 has 13 residues.

The chain joins TRBV11-2 to TRBJ1-1; maybe TRBD1 (6 bases). CDR1 and CDR2 from the germline V gene are SGHAT and FQNNGV. Trimming removed 10 bases at V and 2 bases at J, with 14 bases between. The CDR3 extends over 13 amino acids. CDR3 bases: TGTGCCATCCTGCGGGGGGCAAACACTGAAGCTTTCTTT. This sequence encodes CAILRGANTEAFF.

This clone turned up a few times. J is TRBJ2-2 and V is TRBV6-2 or TRBV6-3, with 10 bases fitting TRBD2. Looked up from germline, CDR1 is MNHEY and CDR2 is SVGEGT. The CDR3 is 15 residues long. The V segment lost 5 bases and the J segment 5 bases; nucleotides outside the gene matches: 5. DNA for the CDR3: TGTGCCAGCAGTCCGACTAGCGGGTGGACCGGGGAGCTGTTTTTT. It encodes CASSPTSGWTGELFF.

The genes are TRBV24-1 and TRBJ2-1, with D possibly being TRBD2 (5 bases). V lost 4 bases, J lost 4 bases, and 13 bases lay in between. The CDR3 loop spans 15 amino acids. Germline V lookup: CDR1 KGHDR, CDR2 SFDVKD. As DNA, the CDR3 is TGTGCCACCAGTGAACGAGGGCAGAATTACAATGAGCAGTTCTTC. The encoded protein is CATSERGQNYNEQFF.

The chain employs TRBV5-1 and TRBJ1-2; 8 positions match TRBD1. J gave up 1 base and V 4 bases, and 12 bases lay outside the gene matches. Germline V gene data show CDR1 as SGHRS and CDR2 as YFSETQ. This CDR3 contains 17 residues. CDR3 sequence: CASSPEPGQGINYGYTF. The CDR3 DNA reads TGCGCCAGCAGCCCAGAACCCGGACAGGGAATTAACTATGGCTACACCTTC.

The rearrangement joins TRBV27 to TRBJ2-4; maybe TRBD2 (6 bases). Trimming removed 8 bases at V and 3 bases at J, with 11 bases between. Germline V gene lookup returns CDR1 MNHEY and CDR2 SMNVEV (reference sequence). The CDR3 covers 13 residues. The CDR3 sequence is CASWTIGKNIQYF. The CDR3 DNA reads as TGTGCCAGCTGGACTATCGGCAAAAACATTCAGTACTTC.

This sequence joins TRBV6-1 and TRBJ1-3; D is unclear. CDR3 length: 14 amino acids. Per germline, CDR1 MNHNS and CDR2 SASEGT. V lost 0 bases, J lost 5 bases, and 8 bases lay in between. The chain's CDR3 is CASSEAGGRNTIYF. The CDR3 bases are TGTGCCAGCAGTGAAGCGGGAGGACGAAACACCATATATTTT.

The genes are TRBV4-2 and TRBJ1-2; unclear D gene. The CDR3 runs 15 residues. V lost 0 bases to trimming and J lost 3 bases, with 11 bases between them. Germline values: CDR1 LGHNA, CDR2 YNFKEQ. Here the CDR3 reads CASSQDRSYDYGYTF. The DNA for the CDR3 is TGTGCCAGCAGCCAAGACCGGTCGTACGACTATGGCTACACCTTC.

In the case of this clone: Compared with germline, one end of the junction differs, possibly owing to a read error. The chain recombines TRBV6-1 with TRBJ1-1; D not certain. Germline V gene lookup returns CDR1 MNHNS and CDR2 SASEGT. CDR3 length: 14 amino acids. The CDR3 reads CASREDPPDTEAFF. For the CDR3, the DNA is TGTGCCAGCAGAGAAGACCCTCCGGACACTGAAGCTTTCTTT.

V gene TRBV11-2 combines with J gene TRBJ2-2; 9 bases map to TRBD1. Germline CDR1 SGHAT, CDR2 FQNNGV. Losses at the gene ends were 7 bases for V and 4 bases for J; bases not matched to a gene: 7. This CDR3 is 15 amino acids long. The CDR3 DNA sequence: TGTGCCAGCACCCCACAGGGGGCGGTCACCGGGGAGCTGTTTTTT. Amino acids: CASTPQGAVTGELFF.

The sample holds one count of this clone. The chain has TRBV10-3 and TRBJ2-7; the match to TRBD1 covers 10 bases. The CDR3 runs to 12 residues. Per germline, CDR1 ENHRY and CDR2 SYGVKD. V shed 10 bases and J 6 bases; nucleotides not matched to a gene: 6. CDR3 coding DNA: TGTGCCACCGAGGACAGGGGGTTCGAGCAGTACTTC. Translating it yields CATEDRGFEQYF.

The CDR3 reads CASSLQPSGGGYNEQFF. The CDR3 DNA follows: TGCGCCAGCAGCCTTCAACCTAGCGGGGGAGGGTACAATGAGCAGTTCTTC. The chain employs TRBV4-3 and TRBJ2-1; 10 positions match TRBD2. CDR1 is LGHNA and CDR2 is YSLEER in the germline V gene. This CDR3 comprises 17 residues. V was pared by 4 bases and J by 4 bases, with 10 bases of the junction left unmatched.

The chain links TRBV28 to TRBJ1-1, with D hard to call. Per the germline V gene, CDR1 is MDHEN and CDR2 is SYDVKM. With 5 bases removed from V and 5 bases from J, the gap between germline ends came to 9 bases. The CDR3 has 12 amino acids. CDR3 amino acids: CASSNFRTEAFF. The CDR3 bases are TGTGCCAGCAGTAACTTCCGGACTGAAGCTTTCTTT.

In its sample, this clone was seen a few times. The chain couples TRBV19 to TRBJ1-5; D may be TRBD1 (5 bases). CDR1 is LNHDA and CDR2 is SQIVND in the germline V gene (reference sequence). Trimming took off 6 bases at V and 2 bases at J, with 5 bases between the two ends. The CDR3 loop spans 12 amino acids. The CDR3 DNA reads as TGTGCCAGTAGGACAGGCAATCAGCCCCAGCATTTT. Translating gives CASRTGNQPQHF.

This chain links TRBV19 with TRBJ1-5; D is ambiguous. Germline loops: CDR1 LNHDA, CDR2 SQIVND (reference sequence). With 5 bases removed from V and 3 bases from J, the gap between germline ends came to 5 bases. This CDR3 is 12 amino acids long. The CDR3 sequence: CASSPVNQPQHF. DNA for the CDR3: TGTGCCAGTAGTCCAGTCAATCAGCCCCAGCATTTT.